These 23 T cell receptor beta chains came from one sample sequenced in a study of T-cell memory formation after mild COVID-19. TCRdb passed the 5' RACE reads through MiXCR, listing each CDR3 protein once. The data show tens of thousands of distinct CDR3 sequences, around 15% seen once. What was sequenced was PBMCs or a T cell subset sorted from them (not recorded which). All receptors come from a young man who had mild COVID-19 (a few samples of this study predate the infection). Cell type and time point are not known.

The V call is TRBV11-2, the J call TRBJ2-3, with 8 positions matching TRBD2. CDR1 is SGHAT, CDR2 FQNNGV, per germline. V shed 1 base, J shed 9 bases, and the junction held 9 bases outside the gene matches. The CDR3 has 15 amino acids. For the CDR3, the DNA is TGTGCCAGCAGCTTAGGTCCCGGGGGGGCCCTCACGCAGTATTTT. Its translation: CASSLGPGGALTQYF.

The chain joins TRBV11-2 to TRBJ2-1, with TRBD2 identical over 9 bases. CDR3 length equals 14 residues. The J segment lost 7 bases and the V segment lost 7 bases, leaving 8 bases of the junction unmatched. Germline V gives CDR1 SGHAT, CDR2 FQNNGV. This CDR3 reads CASIAGGPRNEQFF. The CDR3 DNA is TGTGCCAGCATCGCGGGGGGGCCTAGAAATGAGCAGTTCTTC.

This clonotype was counted between two and nine times. V usage is TRBV3-1 and J usage is TRBJ2-5; 9 positions agree with TRBD2. There are 18 residues in the CDR3. The trim removed 0 bases at V and 3 bases at J, leaving 11 bases unmatched. Germline lookup yields CDR1 LGHDT and CDR2 YNNKEL (reference sequence). The CDR3 DNA follows: TGTGCCAGCAGCCAAGAGCAGGGAGTAGCGGGGGCCAAAGAGACCCAGTACTTC. It translates to CASSQEQGVAGAKETQYF.

This sequence joins TRBV20-1 and TRBJ2-7; maybe TRBD2 (6 bases). Trimming stripped 5 bases from V and 2 bases from J, with 16 bases between. The CDR3 is 14 residues long. Per the germline V gene, CDR1 is DFQATT and CDR2 is SNEGSKA (reference sequence). The CDR3 region has the DNA TGCAGTGCTCGCCGTGGAGGGGCCACCTACGAGCAGTACTTC. The encoded protein is CSARRGGATYEQYF.

In its sample, this clonotype was seen a few times. J is TRBJ1-1 and V is TRBV12-3 or TRBV12-4, with no clear D. This CDR3 has 11 residues. The V and J ends lost 6 bases and 5 bases respectively, with 7 bases between them. The CDR3 reads CASSPQTEAFF. For the CDR3, the DNA is TGTGCCAGCAGCCCTCAGACTGAAGCTTTCTTT.

This clonotype showed up just a few times. J is TRBJ2-7 and V is TRBV11-2; D may be TRBD1 (6 bases). The V gene's germline CDR1 is SGHAT and CDR2 FQNNGV. The ends were cut back, 1 base at V and 2 bases at J, with 6 bases in the middle. The CDR3 runs 13 residues. The CDR3 DNA is TGTGCCAGCAGCTTAGGGGGGCCCTACGAGCAGTACGTC. Its protein is CASSLGGPYEQYV.

The rearrangement joins TRBV18 to TRBJ2-3; D call uncertain. The V gene lost 5 bases and the J gene lost 0 bases, with 6 bases spanning the gap. The length of the CDR3 is 13 residues. Germline CDR1 is KGHSH and CDR2 is LQKENI. The CDR3 sequence: CASSRDSTDTQYF. The CDR3 DNA follows: TGTGCCAGCTCAAGGGATAGCACAGATACGCAGTATTTT.

The genes are TRBV6-5 and TRBJ1-1; D gene ambiguous. CDR1 is MNHEY and CDR2 is SVGAGI in the germline V gene. V was pared by 2 bases and J by 1 base, with 8 bases between. The CDR3 runs to 14 residues. CDR3 nucleotides: TGTGCCAGCAGTTACGGAATCGAGAACACTGAAGCTTTCTTT. Amino acid sequence: CASSYGIENTEAFF.

This clonotype has only a few counts. The chain joins TRBV20-1 to TRBJ1-2, with a tentative D call TRBD1 (5 bases). Germline V gives CDR1 DFQATT, CDR2 SNEGSKA (reference sequence). V shed 3 bases and J shed 5 bases, with 22 bases lying between them. The CDR3 length is 16 residues. CDR3 bases: TGCAGTGCTAGGGTCGCGGGGCTCGGGATCTCTTATGGCTACACCTTC. Residues: CSARVAGLGISYGYTF.

This clonotype was detected only a few times. J is TRBJ1-5 and V is TRBV7-2; 8 bases agree with TRBD1. The CDR3 contains 15 residues. Germline V gene sequence: CDR1 SGHTA, CDR2 FQGNSA. Unmatched junction bases numbered 8, after V lost 4 bases and J lost 6 bases. As DNA, the CDR3 is TGTGCCAGCAGCTCAACAGACAGGGGAGGTCAGCCCCAGCATTTT. Protein sequence: CASSSTDRGGQPQHF.

The rearrangement joins TRBV12-3 or TRBV12-4 to TRBJ2-7; TRBD2 agrees at 12 bases. CDR3 length equals 15 residues. Germline trimming cut 4 bases from V and 3 bases from J; bases unmatched to any gene: 4. Here the CDR3 DNA reads TGTGCCAGCAGTTCTACTAGCGGGGGGCACTACGAGCAGTACTTC. Its protein is CASSSTSGGHYEQYF.

This chain links TRBV7-9 with TRBJ1-1, with no clear D. Trimming shortened V by 2 bases and J by 4 bases, and 5 bases separated the two germline ends. There are 12 residues in the CDR3. Germline CDR1 SEHNR, CDR2 FQNEAQ (reference sequence). CDR3 sequence: CASSLYATEAFF. The CDR3 DNA reads as TGTGCCAGCAGCTTATATGCCACTGAAGCTTTCTTT.

V and J are TRBV27 and TRBJ2-1, with D perhaps given as TRBD1 or TRBD2 (5 bases each). This CDR3 has 13 amino acids. Germline CDR1 is MNHEY and CDR2 is SMNVEV (reference sequence). V gave up 4 bases and J gave up 5 bases, with 9 bases separating them. The CDR3 protein is CASSSGTHNEQFF. The CDR3 DNA reads TGTGCCAGCAGTTCAGGGACCCACAATGAGCAGTTCTTC.

This clonotype was observed a few times. The chain combines TRBV4-1 with TRBJ2-6; D gene unclear. This CDR3 has 15 amino acids. Germline assignment: CDR1 MGHRA and CDR2 YSYEKL. Trimming removed 4 bases at V and 1 base at J, with 8 bases between. CDR3 sequence reads: CASSLTPSGANVLTF. The CDR3 DNA reads TGCGCCAGCAGCCTCACCCCGTCTGGGGCCAACGTCCTGACTTTC.

The rearrangement links TRBV9 to TRBJ2-3; D could derive from TRBD1 or TRBD2 (5 bases each). CDR1 is SGDLS and CDR2 is YYNGEE in the germline V gene. The V gene lost 3 bases and the J gene lost 4 bases, with 12 bases spanning the gap. There are 14 residues in the CDR3. CDR3 residues: CASSARDAADTQYF. CDR3 nucleotide sequence: TGTGCCAGCAGCGCCCGGGACGCCGCAGATACGCAGTATTTT.

This clonotype was observed a few times. The chain links TRBV20-1 to TRBJ1-1; 12 nucleotides align to TRBD1. Germline V gene data show CDR1 as DFQATT and CDR2 as SNEGSKA (reference sequence). The trim removed 6 bases at V and 0 bases at J, leaving 5 bases unmatched. This CDR3 has 15 amino acids. CDR3 coding DNA: TGCAGTGCGGGACAGGGGGCCCCCATGAACACTGAAGCTTTCTTT. This encodes CSAGQGAPMNTEAFF.

In this sample, this clonotype turned up a few times. This rearrangement joins TRBV27 to TRBJ1-5; the D gene is possibly TRBD1 (6 bases). V was shortened by 3 bases and J by 7 bases, with 10 bases between the two germline ends. The germline gives CDR1 MNHEY, CDR2 SMNVEV (reference sequence). There are 13 residues in the CDR3. The CDR3 loop is CASSFTGLQPQHF. The CDR3 DNA reads TGTGCCAGCAGTTTTACAGGGTTGCAGCCCCAGCATTTT.

This clonotype has more than one count but fewer than ten. This chain links TRBV27 with TRBJ1-4, with 9 bases fitting TRBD1. Trimming took 5 bases from V and 3 from J; bases not matched to a gene: 13. The CDR3 loop spans 18 amino acids. The germline V gene encodes CDR1 MNHEY and CDR2 SMNVEV (reference sequence). The CDR3 spells CASSTKDRGRSPNEKLFF. CDR3 coding DNA: TGTGCCAGCAGTACAAAGGACAGGGGCCGATCCCCTAATGAAAAACTGTTTTTT.

V and J are TRBV11-2 and TRBJ1-1, with D possibly TRBD1 on 6 matching bases. This CDR3 spans 15 amino acids. With 5 bases removed from V and 6 bases from J, the gap between germline ends came to 19 bases. CDR1 and CDR2 (germline): SGHAT, FQNNGV. In DNA, the CDR3 is TGTGCCAGCAGCCTACGCCGTGGGGGCAGGGCTGAAGCTTTCTTT. This codes for CASSLRRGGRAEAFF.

V is TRBV5-4 and J is TRBJ2-1; 9 bases map to TRBD1. Germline CDR1 and CDR2: SGHNT and YYREEE (reference sequence). CDR3 length equals 15 residues. Trimming took 0 bases from V and 7 from J; bases not matched to a gene: 5. As DNA, the CDR3 is TGTGCCAGCAGCTTGGAGGGACAGGGAAGGAATGAGCAGTTCTTC. It specifies CASSLEGQGRNEQFF.

This clonotype was counted a few times. This chain links TRBV20-1 with TRBJ1-6; 8 bases are a match to TRBD1. CDR3 length: 20 amino acids. Looked up from germline, CDR1 is DFQATT and CDR2 is SNEGSKA (reference sequence). V shed 2 bases, J shed 8 bases, and the junction held 23 bases outside the gene matches. CDR3 sequence: CSARFSYRDRRNQSDSPLHF. In DNA, the CDR3 is TGCAGTGCTAGATTCTCCTACCGGGACAGGAGAAACCAATCGGATTCACCCCTCCACTTT.

The chain combines TRBV9 with TRBJ1-6, with 7 bases that match TRBD1. The germline V gene has CDR1 SGDLS and CDR2 YYNGEE. V lost 4 bases and J lost 7; bases outside the gene matches: 8. This CDR3 contains 15 residues. The chain's CDR3 is CASSPVGGGNSPLHF. Written as DNA, the CDR3 is TGTGCCAGCAGCCCCGTCGGAGGGGGCAATTCACCCCTCCACTTT.

This clonotype has just a few counts. The CDR3 coding sequence is TGTGCCAGTAGTAAGGGGACAGGGAGTCTCTCACCCCTCCACTTT. Translation gives CASSKGTGSLSPLHF. This sequence joins TRBV19 and TRBJ1-6; 9 nucleotides line up with TRBD1. Per the germline V gene, CDR1 is LNHDA and CDR2 is SQIVND (reference sequence). V gave up 4 bases and J gave up 10 bases; unmatched junction bases: 8. The CDR3 totals 15 residues.